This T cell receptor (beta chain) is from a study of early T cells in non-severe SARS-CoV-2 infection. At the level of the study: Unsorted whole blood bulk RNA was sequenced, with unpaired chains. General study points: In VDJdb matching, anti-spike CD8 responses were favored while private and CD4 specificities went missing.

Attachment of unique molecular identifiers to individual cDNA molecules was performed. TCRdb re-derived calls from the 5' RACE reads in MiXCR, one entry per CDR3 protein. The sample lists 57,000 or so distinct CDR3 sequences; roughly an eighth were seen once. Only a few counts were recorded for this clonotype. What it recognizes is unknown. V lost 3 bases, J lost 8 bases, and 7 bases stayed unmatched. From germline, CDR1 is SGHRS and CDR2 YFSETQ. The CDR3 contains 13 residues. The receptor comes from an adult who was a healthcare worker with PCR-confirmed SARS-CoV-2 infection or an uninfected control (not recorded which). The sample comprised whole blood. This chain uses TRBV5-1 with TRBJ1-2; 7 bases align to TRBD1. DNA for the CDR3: TGCGCCAGCAGCTGGGACAGAGGCTTCGGCTACACCTTC. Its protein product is CASSWDRGFGYTF.